The clone carrying this TCR beta chain was recorded only once. This PCR relied on a set of 60 Vbeta primers and 13 Jbeta primers. The method was immunoSEQ multiplex PCR; TCRdb's version includes in-frame clones alone and lacks a portion of them. The sample lists about 130,000 clones, around 81% seen once, with around 0.67% in the top ten. This sample was included in a study of cytomegalovirus exposure and HLA in healthy donors. This CDR3 is built from 14 residues. The germline CDR1 and CDR2 sequences are LNHDA and SQIVND (reference sequence). Trimming shortened V by 7 bases and J by 5 bases, and 14 bases separated the two germline ends.

Material for sequencing was PBMCs. J is TRBJ2-2 and V is TRBV19; D is perhaps TRBD2 (6 bases). The clonotype was recovered from a man between 18 and 35 years old in good health and CMV-seronegative. The CDR3 coding sequence is TGTGCCAGTAATCCGCCAGGGAGGACCGGGGAGCTGTTTTTT. It specifies CASNPPGRTGELFF.